What follows are 27 T cell receptor beta chains derived from one specimen sequenced in a study of shared clonotypes between healthy human individuals. Measured with immunoSEQ multiplex PCR; TCRdb has only the in-frame clones, and not every one. The table has around 1,100,000 clones, approximately 75% seen once. The sequenced sample consisted of memory CD4+ T cells from PBMCs. Documented subset: CD45RA-negative fraction. Receptor source: a man between 18 and 35 years old in good health. Some clones in this sample may be carry-over from other donors' samples.

This chain links TRBV12-5 with TRBJ2-1; 15 bases are a match to TRBD2. Germline assignment: CDR1 LGHNT and CDR2 FRNRAP. The CDR3 runs 21 residues. V lost 0 bases, J lost 1 base, and 10 bases stayed unmatched. The CDR3 sequence is CASGLVPWGLAGGASYNEQFF. The CDR3, as DNA: TGTGCTAGTGGTTTGGTACCCTGGGGACTAGCGGGAGGTGCATCCTACAATGAGCAGTTCTTC.

The chain carries TRBV7-2 and TRBJ1-2; D may be TRBD1 (5 bases). In germline, CDR1 is SGHTA, CDR2 FQGNSA. The CDR3 extends over 14 amino acids. Trimming took off 2 bases at V and 3 bases at J, with 10 bases between the two ends. In DNA form, the CDR3 reads TGTGCCAGCAGCTTAAGCAGGGTTGACTATGGCTACACCTTC. Translated, it gives CASSLSRVDYGYTF.

The CDR3 loop reads CASTQGGTPNTGELFF. CDR3 DNA sequence: TGTGCCAGCACCCAGGGGGGTACCCCGAACACCGGGGAGCTGTTTTTT. The rearrangement links TRBV28 to TRBJ2-2, with a tentative D call TRBD1 (7 bases). Germline CDR1 reads MDHEN; CDR2 reads SYDVKM. The CDR3 extends over 16 amino acids. V was pared by 7 bases and J by 0 bases, with 15 bases between. Filled out from reference TRBV28 and TRBJ2-2, the complete variable domain reads DVKVTQSSRYLVKRTGEKVFLECVQDMDHENMFWYRQDPGLGLRLIYFSYDVKMKEKGDIPEGYSVSREKKERFSLILESASTNQTSMYLCASTQGGTPNTGELFFGEGSRLTVL.

This sequence joins TRBV30 and TRBJ1-4, with D possibly TRBD1 on 5 matching bases. Between the trimmed V and J ends, which lost 8 bases and 3 bases, there was a span of 19 bases. Germline V lookup: CDR1 GTSNPN, CDR2 SVGIG (reference sequence). This CDR3 has 15 amino acids. The CDR3 region has the DNA TGTGCCGCAAGGGACCGCCGTGTGGCTAATGAAAAACTGTTTTTT. Amino acid sequence: CAARDRRVANEKLFF.

This chain links TRBV19 with TRBJ1-5; 7 bases are a match to TRBD1. The CDR3 is made up of 14 amino acids. V was pared by 5 bases and J by 2 bases, with 3 bases of the junction left unmatched. Germline V gene data show CDR1 as LNHDA and CDR2 as SQIVND (reference sequence). This CDR3 is CASSFGQGNQPQHF. CDR3 DNA: TGTGCCAGTAGTTTCGGACAGGGCAATCAGCCCCAGCATTTT. The full variable domain, with the rest looked up from reference TRBV19 and TRBJ1-5, is DGGITQSPKYLFRKEGQNVTLSCEQNLNHDAMYWYRQDPGQGLRLIYYSQIVNDFQKGDIAEGYSVSREKKESFPLTVTSAQKNPTAFYLCASSFGQGNQPQHFGDGTRLSIL.

This clone has more than one count but fewer than ten. The rearrangement uses TRBV28 and TRBJ1-1; no definite D call. Trimming removed 1 base at V and 5 bases at J, with 8 bases between. This CDR3 region has 13 residues. The germline V gene encodes CDR1 MDHEN and CDR2 SYDVKM. CDR3 bases: TGTGCCAGCAGTTTATCGTCGGGGACTGAAGCTTTCTTT. It yields the protein CASSLSSGTEAFF.

The CDR3 sequence is CASSPAGPPGEQFF. The CDR3 DNA is TGCGCCAGCAGCCCGGCCGGGCCCCCCGGTGAGCAGTTCTTC. The rearrangement links TRBV4-1 to TRBJ2-1; D unclear. The CDR3 loop spans 14 amino acids. CDR1 is MGHRA, CDR2 YSYEKL, per germline. V dropped 4 bases and J dropped 9 bases, with 16 bases sitting between them.

The chain has TRBV4-1 and TRBJ1-5, with D uncertain. CDR3 length: 15 residues. From germline, CDR1 is MGHRA and CDR2 YSYEKL. V lost 3 bases and J lost 0, with 9 bases in between. Written as DNA, the CDR3 is TGCGCCAGCAGCCAGTCACTGGATAGCAATCAGCCCCAGCATTTT. It encodes CASSQSLDSNQPQHF.

Concerning this clone: A read error is likely here: a far larger clone is one base away. The rearrangement joins TRBV7-2 to TRBJ2-3; 13 positions agree with TRBD2. V was clipped by 5 bases and J by 0 bases; unmatched bases: 2. The CDR3 runs 16 residues. Germline V gives CDR1 SGHTA, CDR2 FQGNSA. CDR3 region: CASSRGLAGSTDTQYF. In DNA form, the CDR3 reads TGTGCCAGCAGCCGGGGACTAGCGGGGAGCACAGATACGCAGTATTTT.

This clone has more than one count but fewer than ten. V is TRBV5-6 and J is TRBJ1-4; possibly TRBD1 for D (5 bases). The germline gives CDR1 SGHDT, CDR2 YYEEEE. Trimming shortened V by 2 bases and J by 7 bases, and 9 bases separated the two germline ends. The CDR3 consists of 13 residues. CDR3 sequence reads: CASSFRGGEKLFF. CDR3 nucleotide sequence: TGTGCCAGCAGCTTTAGGGGTGGTGAAAAACTGTTTTTT.

The V and J genes are TRBV28 and TRBJ2-7; D might be TRBD1 (6 bases). Germline loops: CDR1 MDHEN, CDR2 SYDVKM. V gave up 7 bases and J gave up 3 bases, with 22 bases separating them. The CDR3 runs 16 residues. CDR3: CASTQGQGGSVYEQYF. DNA of the CDR3: TGTGCCAGCACCCAGGGGCAGGGTGGTTCGGTCTACGAGCAGTACTTC.

The chain carries TRBV2 and TRBJ2-3; the match to TRBD2 covers 8 bases. The CDR3 covers 14 residues. Per germline, CDR1 SNHLY and CDR2 FYNNEI. After removal of 2 bases from V and 4 bases from J, the junction contained 2 bases not matched to a gene. The CDR3 protein is CASSELLAADTQYF. The CDR3 DNA reads as TGTGCCAGCAGTGAACTACTAGCGGCAGATACGCAGTATTTT.

The chain couples TRBV27 to TRBJ2-1, with a tentative D call TRBD2 (5 bases). Trimming took off 3 bases at V and 2 bases at J, with 11 bases between the two ends. This CDR3 spans 15 amino acids. Germline assignment: CDR1 MNHEY and CDR2 SMNVEV (reference sequence). CDR3 loop: CASSLGGSTYNEQFF. The CDR3 DNA reads TGTGCCAGCAGTTTGGGTGGGAGCACCTACAATGAGCAGTTCTTC.

This chain connects TRBV9 to TRBJ2-3, with 9 nucleotides matching TRBD2. Germline-derived CDR1 and CDR2 are SGDLS and YYNGEE. The CDR3 contains 15 residues. V lost 2 bases to trimming and J lost 2 bases; unmatched junction nucleotides: 3. CDR3 DNA sequence: TGTGCCAGCAGCGTGACTAGCGGTCACACAGATACGCAGTATTTT. Protein product: CASSVTSGHTDTQYF.

J is TRBJ2-3 and V is TRBV5-4; no clear D. V gave up 3 bases and J gave up 0 bases, with 11 bases separating them. The length of the CDR3 is 15 residues. Germline V CDR1 and CDR2: SGHNT, YYREEE (reference sequence). DNA for the CDR3: TGTGCCAGCAGCTCCCAGCTGGAGAGCACAGATACGCAGTATTTT. Translated: CASSSQLESTDTQYF.

The genes are TRBV5-1 and TRBJ2-5; possible D gene TRBD1, 6 bases. CDR1 and CDR2 (germline): SGHRS, YFSETQ. CDR3 length equals 15 residues. V was trimmed by 4 bases and J by 1 base, leaving 14 bases between them. As DNA, the CDR3 is TGCGCCAGCAGCGGGATAGGACAGAGCCAAGAGACCCAGTACTTC. It specifies CASSGIGQSQETQYF.

This chain links TRBV2 with TRBJ1-2; tentative D call: TRBD1 (5 bases). The CDR3 covers 12 residues. Germline assignment: CDR1 SNHLY and CDR2 FYNNEI. The V and J ends lost 6 bases and 5 bases respectively, with 10 bases between them. The CDR3 DNA follows: TGTGCCAGCAGGGGGCAGGCATATGGCTACACCTTC. Amino acid sequence: CASRGQAYGYTF. Drawing the rest from reference TRBV2 and TRBJ1-2, the complete variable domain is EPEVTQTPSHQVTQMGQEVILRCVPISNHLYFYWYRQILGQKVEFLVSFYNNEISEKSEIFDDQFSVERPDGSNFTLKIRSTKLEDSAMYFCASRGQAYGYTFGSGTRLTVV.

This clone has a handful of counts. The rearrangement uses TRBV28 and TRBJ1-3; no clear D. Germline V gene data show CDR1 as MDHEN and CDR2 as SYDVKM. The germline V and J ends were trimmed by 4 bases and 0 bases, with 10 bases remaining between them. This CDR3 comprises 15 residues. Here the CDR3 reads CASSSSQLSGNTIYF. The CDR3 DNA follows: TGTGCCAGCAGTTCCTCACAGCTCTCTGGAAACACCATATATTTT.

The V gene is TRBV10-2, the J gene TRBJ2-7; 11 nucleotides align to TRBD2. The ends lost 5 bases at V and 2 bases at J; junction bases unmatched: 5. The CDR3 is 15 amino acids. CDR1 and CDR2 from the germline V gene are WSHSY and SAAADI. The CDR3: CASSHWGLAAYEQYF. CDR3 sequence (DNA): TGCGCCAGCAGTCACTGGGGACTAGCGGCCTACGAGCAGTACTTC.

V usage is TRBV9 and J usage is TRBJ2-3; 10 nucleotides match TRBD2. V lost 4 bases, J lost 5 bases, and 10 bases stayed unmatched. From germline, CDR1 is SGDLS and CDR2 YYNGEE. This CDR3 region has 16 residues. The CDR3 reads CASSTGLAGVLDTQYF. CDR3 bases: TGTGCCAGCAGCACCGGTCTAGCGGGAGTCTTAGATACGCAGTATTTT. Variable domain in full (rest from reference TRBV9 and TRBJ2-3): DSGVTQTPKHLITATGQRVTLRCSPRSGDLSVYWYQQSLDQGLQFLIQYYNGEERAKGNILERFSAQQFPDLHSELNLSSLELGDSALYFCASSTGLAGVLDTQYFGPGTRLTVL.

This clone came up a few times. Written as DNA, the CDR3 is TGTGCCACGCGGGACAGGGGCTTCAACACTGAAGCTTTCTTT. It is translated as CATRDRGFNTEAFF. The rearrangement links TRBV6-6 to TRBJ1-1, with 10 bases fitting TRBD1. The CDR3 sequence is 14 residues long. The J segment lost 2 bases and the V segment lost 10 bases, leaving 7 bases of the junction unmatched. The germline CDR1 and CDR2 sequences are MNHNY and SVGAGI (reference sequence).

The chain combines TRBV7-3 with TRBJ2-3; D might be TRBD2 (6 bases). CDR3 size: 13 residues. The V end was cut by 5 bases, the J end by 4 bases, with 10 bases between. Germline V gene data show CDR1 as SGHTA and CDR2 as FQGTGA. CDR3 protein: CASSPQRADTQYF. DNA for the CDR3: TGTGCCAGCAGCCCCCAGCGGGCAGATACGCAGTATTTT.

This clone was seen a handful of times. The chain has TRBV4-1 and TRBJ2-1; possible D gene TRBD2, 6 bases. The germline V and J ends were trimmed by 2 bases and 6 bases, with 14 bases remaining between them. The length of the CDR3 is 15 residues. The germline gives CDR1 MGHRA, CDR2 YSYEKL. CDR3 loop: CASSQPGLQTNEQFF. The CDR3 coding sequence is TGCGCCAGCAGCCAACCGGGACTCCAGACCAATGAGCAGTTCTTC.

Regarding this clone: At the DNA level, this CDR3 is encoded by other sequences in the same sample as well. The chain is built from TRBV28 and TRBJ1-2, with 9 bases lining up with TRBD1. The ends lost 3 bases at V and 5 bases at J; junction bases unmatched: 4. Germline assignment: CDR1 MDHEN and CDR2 SYDVKM. The CDR3 covers 14 residues. The CDR3: CASSLGDRVYGYTF. Written as DNA, the CDR3 is TGTGCCAGCAGTTTGGGGGACAGGGTATATGGCTACACCTTC.

CDR3 protein: CASFPRGGGNQPQHF. CDR3 DNA sequence: TGTGCCAGTTTCCCGAGGGGGGGTGGCAATCAGCCCCAGCATTTT. V usage is TRBV19 and J usage is TRBJ1-5, with D possibly being TRBD1 (6 bases). The CDR3 is 15 amino acids. V lost 8 bases to trimming and J lost 2 bases, with 16 bases between them. Germline V gene sequence: CDR1 LNHDA, CDR2 SQIVND (reference sequence).

V is TRBV14 and J is TRBJ2-5; 7 nucleotides agree with TRBD2. Germline V lookup: CDR1 SGHDN, CDR2 FVKESK. The CDR3 totals 14 residues. V dropped 4 bases and J dropped 4; count of bases not matched to a gene: 6. Here the CDR3 DNA reads TGTGCCAGCAGCCCGGACGGGAGGAGAGAGACCCAGTACTTC. Translated: CASSPDGRRETQYF. Full variable domain (remainder filled in from reference TRBV14 and TRBJ2-5): EAGVTQFPSHSVIEKGQTVTLRCDPISGHDNLYWYRRVMGKEIKFLLHFVKESKQDESGMPNNRFLAERTGGTYSTLKVQPAELEDSGVYFCASSPDGRRETQYFGPGTRLLVL.

In this sample, this clone turned up a few times. The J gene is TRBJ1-1, the V gene TRBV9; D is perhaps TRBD1 (5 bases). CDR3 length: 14 residues. V gave up 4 bases and J gave up 4 bases, with 14 bases separating them. CDR1 and CDR2 from the germline V gene are SGDLS and YYNGEE. The CDR3 nucleotides are TGTGCCAGCAGCTTAGTCAGGGAGGGCACTGAAGCTTTCTTT. It yields the protein CASSLVREGTEAFF.